This T cell receptor (beta chain) was retrieved from a study of blood T cell repertoires in COVID-19. Study background: Researchers got acute and convalescent COVID-19 samples from the United States, Italy and Spain. Nucleic acid was either cDNA or gDNA, and it came from T cells, B-cell-depleted T cells, or PBMCs.

V lost 3 bases and J 8 bases, leaving 16 bases between the germline ends. CDR3 length: 15 residues. Germline V gene sequence: CDR1 SGHTA, CDR2 FQGNSA. In the authors' methods: Counts of nucleated cells, estimated from reference gene primer amplification, were obtained. The method was immunoSEQ multiplex PCR; TCRdb's version includes in-frame clones alone and lacks a portion of them. V and J calls and clone size are those listed in that table; D and trimming were worked out from the DNA. The sample has about 110,000 clones, roughly four fifths seen once. Sequencing was carried out using peripheral blood. The rearrangement links TRBV7-2 to TRBJ1-4; no clear D gene. The origin of this receptor is a man between 65 and 79 years old with acute or convalescent COVID-19. As DNA, the CDR3 is TGTGCCAGCAGCTTTGCTGGGAGGCTTAGGGAAAAACTGTTTTTT. This sequence encodes CASSFAGRLREKLFF.